The 18 T cell receptor beta chains below were found in one sample sequenced in a study of identical twins. TCRdb analysed the 5' RACE reads with MiXCR anew, one entry per CDR3 protein. This repertoire shows around 200,000 distinct CDR3 sequences, less than 10% found once; its top ten account for about 5%. Sequencing was done on a sample of memory (CD45RO+) T cells sorted from blood. These receptors originate from a woman between 18 and 30 years old in good health.

This clonotype was observed at least ten times. V and J are TRBV12-3 or TRBV12-4 and TRBJ2-1; possibly TRBD1 for D (5 bases). The CDR3 is 14 residues long. V lost 6 bases and J 6 bases, leaving 15 bases between the germline ends. CDR3 nucleotide sequence: TGTGCCAGCAGACCGGACACCACAGGCAATGAGCAGTTCTTC. It codes for CASRPDTTGNEQFF.

This clonotype was found many times. The rearrangement joins TRBV18 to TRBJ2-7; D is uncertain. The CDR3 is made up of 13 amino acids. Per the germline V gene, CDR1 is KGHSH and CDR2 is LQKENI. V shed 0 bases and J shed 0 bases, with 3 bases lying between them. CDR3 amino acids: CASSPPSSYEQYF. CDR3 nucleotides: TGTGCCAGCTCACCACCGAGCTCCTACGAGCAGTACTTC.

Many counts were recorded for this clonotype. The V call is TRBV29-1, the J call TRBJ2-5; TRBD2 matches 8 bases. After removal of 7 bases from V and 1 base from J, the junction contained 14 bases not matched to a gene. The CDR3 has 16 residues. CDR1 is SQVTM and CDR2 is ANQGSEA in the germline V gene. DNA of the CDR3: TGCAGCGGGGAACCTACTACCGGGAGGGCCCAAGAGACCCAGTACTTC. Protein sequence: CSGEPTTGRAQETQYF.

This clonotype was seen at least ten times. In DNA form, the CDR3 reads TGCAGTGCTAGCGAGGGAGGGGTCAATGAGCAGTTCTTC. Translating it yields CSASEGGVNEQFF. V is TRBV20-1 and J is TRBJ2-1, with 7 bases lining up with TRBD2. The CDR3 is 13 amino acids. Germline V CDR1 and CDR2: DFQATT, SNEGSKA (reference sequence). Trimming at V came to 3 bases and at J to 6 bases, leaving 5 bases not matched to a gene.

This clonotype was found a few times. V gene TRBV18 combines with J gene TRBJ2-2; 9 bases are a match to TRBD2. Looked up from germline, CDR1 is KGHSH and CDR2 is LQKENI. The trim removed 3 bases at V and 7 bases at J, leaving 12 bases unmatched. The CDR3 loop spans 17 amino acids. In DNA, the CDR3 is TGTGCCAGCTCACCTCGGAATAGCGGGGGTGCCGACGGGGAGCTGTTTTTT. Protein: CASSPRNSGGADGELFF.

This clonotype was picked up many times. The chain links TRBV7-9 to TRBJ1-2; D not certain. The CDR3 loop spans 11 amino acids. Trimming shortened V by 6 bases and J by 6 bases, and 8 bases separated the two germline ends. Germline assignment: CDR1 SEHNR and CDR2 FQNEAQ (reference sequence). The CDR3 protein is CASRGPHGYTF. In nucleotides, the CDR3 is TGTGCCAGCAGGGGTCCGCATGGCTACACCTTC. The full variable domain, in which reference TRBV7-9 and TRBJ1-2 provide the parts outside the CDR3, is DTGVSQNPRHKITKRGQNVTFRCDPISEHNRLYWYRQTLGQGPEFLTYFQNEAQLEKSRLLSDRFSAERPKGSFSTLEIQRTEQGDSAMYLCASRGPHGYTFGSGTRLTVV.

This clonotype was picked up a small number of times. This chain connects TRBV5-1 to TRBJ2-6; D ambiguous. CDR1 and CDR2 (germline): SGHRS, YFSETQ. V lost 4 bases and J lost 0, with 8 bases in between. CDR3 size: 15 residues. CDR3 bases: TGCGCCAGCAGCCTGACGTCCTCTGGGGCCAACGTCCTGACTTTC. As protein: CASSLTSSGANVLTF.

In its sample, this clonotype was seen many times. This chain joins TRBV5-1 and TRBJ1-4; the match to TRBD1 covers 7 bases. The trim removed 5 bases at V and 3 bases at J, leaving 4 bases unmatched. The CDR3 length is 14 residues. CDR1 and CDR2 from the germline V gene are SGHRS and YFSETQ. The CDR3 sequence is CASRAQGSNEKLFF. Written as DNA, the CDR3 is TGCGCCAGCAGGGCACAGGGGTCTAATGAAAAACTGTTTTTT.

This clonotype was seen only a few times. V and J are TRBV19 and TRBJ2-2, with TRBD1 as a possible D gene (5 bases). The germline gives CDR1 LNHDA, CDR2 SQIVND (reference sequence). This CDR3 spans 14 amino acids. V was shortened by 3 bases and J by 6 bases, with 11 bases between the two germline ends. In DNA form, the CDR3 reads TGTGCCAGTAGTATCGGCAGGGCGGCCGGGGAGCTGTTTTTT. This sequence encodes CASSIGRAAGELFF.

This clonotype has more than one count but fewer than ten. The chain recombines TRBV24-1 with TRBJ2-1; no reliable D call. V was clipped by 4 bases and J by 6 bases, with 15 bases between them. This CDR3 contains 15 residues. Germline V gene sequence: CDR1 KGHDR, CDR2 SFDVKD. For the CDR3, the DNA is TGTGCCACCAGTGACCTCCGGACCGGCGCCAATGAGCAGTTCTTC. This encodes CATSDLRTGANEQFF.

In this sample, this clonotype turned up a few times. The V and J genes are TRBV7-8 and TRBJ2-5; 11 bases are a match to TRBD2. Germline loops: CDR1 SGHVS, CDR2 FQNEAQ. This CDR3 is 17 amino acids long. The V segment lost 5 bases and the J segment 4 bases; nucleotides outside the gene matches: 12. CDR3 coding DNA: TGTGCCAGCAGCGTTAGCGGGGGGGCGAAAAGAAGAGAGACCCAGTACTTC. Translation: CASSVSGGAKRRETQYF.

This rearrangement joins TRBV6-1 to TRBJ2-3; D may correspond to TRBD1 or TRBD2 (5 bases each). The CDR3 spans 14 residues. Germline V CDR1 and CDR2: MNHNS, SASEGT. Trimming removed 5 bases at V and 0 bases at J, with 9 bases between. CDR3 nucleotide sequence: TGTGCCAGCAGTCGAGGGGTCAGCACAGATACGCAGTATTTT. Translation: CASSRGVSTDTQYF.

There are many counts of this clonotype. The chain links TRBV11-2 to TRBJ1-2, with D perhaps TRBD1 (5 bases). Trimming removed 4 bases at V and 4 bases at J, with 13 bases between. Looked up from germline, CDR1 is SGHAT and CDR2 is FQNNGV. The CDR3 totals 14 residues. The CDR3 region is CASSSRAGSYGYTF. The CDR3 nucleotides are TGTGCCAGCAGCTCGCGGGCAGGGTCCTATGGCTACACCTTC.

This clonotype was seen only a few times. J is TRBJ1-1 and V is TRBV21-1. TRBV21-1 has pseudogene status. The CDR3 has 13 residues. CDR3 region: CASSKASNTEAFF. The CDR3 nucleotides are TGTGCCAGCAGCAAAGCGAGTAACACTGAAGCTTTCTTT.

The chain joins TRBV30 to TRBJ2-7; TRBD1 aligns across 7 bases. This CDR3 region has 12 residues. The germline V gene encodes CDR1 GTSNPN and CDR2 SVGIG (reference sequence). V lost 5 bases and J lost 3; bases outside the gene matches: 4. The CDR3 DNA follows: TGTGCCTGGGGGGGACAGAGCTACGAGCAGTACTTC. Translation gives CAWGGQSYEQYF.

This clonotype was seen repeatedly, ten times or more. The genes are TRBV6-5 and TRBJ1-2, with TRBD1 as a possible D gene (6 bases). With 6 bases removed from V and 8 bases from J, the gap between germline ends came to 13 bases. Germline V gives CDR1 MNHEY, CDR2 SVGAGI. CDR3 length equals 12 residues. The CDR3 DNA reads as TGTGCCAGCAGACAGGGAGCCGGGGGCTACACCTTC. Protein sequence: CASRQGAGGYTF.

This clonotype appeared many times. The V gene is TRBV7-2, the J gene TRBJ2-3, with D tentatively TRBD2 (5 bases). This CDR3 region has 10 residues. Germline loops: CDR1 SGHTA, CDR2 FQGNSA. The V gene lost 9 bases and the J gene lost 9 bases, with 10 bases spanning the gap. The CDR3 reads CASGEGTQYF. DNA for the CDR3: TGTGCCAGTGGAGAGGGAACGCAGTATTTT.

This clonotype appeared a few times. The V call is TRBV30, the J call TRBJ2-1; 10 nucleotides match TRBD2. Germline V gene sequence: CDR1 GTSNPN, CDR2 SVGIG (reference sequence). This CDR3 comprises 14 residues. Trimming at V came to 4 bases and at J to 6 bases, leaving 6 bases not matched to a gene. The CDR3 region is CAWTPAGGRNEQFF. In DNA form, the CDR3 reads TGTGCCTGGACGCCAGCGGGGGGGCGCAATGAGCAGTTCTTC.